What follows are 7 T cell receptor beta chains derived from one specimen sequenced in a study of metastatic and nonmetastatic thyroid tumors (dated by TCRdb to the early 2020s). No treatment had been received by any patient before thyroid surgery. The protocol used for the library was PCR. The run used an Illumina HiSeq 4000. The public reads were run again by TCRdb, first through fastp at Q25 and then through MiXCR, and only productive beta chains were kept. For this sample there are about 93,000 clones; about an eighth appear just once. About 11% of the sample is held by the ten biggest clonotypes. The sequenced material came from blood. These receptor sequences come from a female donor with papillary thyroid cancer or a benign thyroid nodule (not recorded which). Some clones in this sample may be carry-over from other donors' samples.

This clone was seen many times. J is TRBJ1-1 and V is TRBV7-2; 8 nucleotides align to TRBD1. This CDR3 has 14 residues. CDR1 is SGHTA, CDR2 FQGNSA, per germline. V trimming: 4 bases; J trimming: 4 bases; junction bases outside the gene matches: 5. CDR3 loop: CASSWDRLPTEAFF. As DNA, the CDR3 is TGTGCCAGCAGCTGGGACAGGTTACCCACTGAAGCTTTCTTT.

The sample holds many counts of this clone. J is TRBJ2-2 and V is TRBV18; D is undetermined. The CDR3 spans 15 residues. The V and J ends lost 3 bases and 1 base respectively, with 9 bases between them. CDR1 and CDR2 (germline): KGHSH, LQKENI. The CDR3 DNA follows: TGTGCCAGCTCACCGAACAGCCAGAACACCGGGGAGCTGTTTTTT. Protein product: CASSPNSQNTGELFF.

This clone was seen more than once but under ten times. The chain uses TRBV3-1 and TRBJ2-7; 8 nucleotides match TRBD2. J gave up 3 bases and V 2 bases, and 3 bases lay outside the gene matches. Looked up from germline, CDR1 is LGHDT and CDR2 is YNNKEL (reference sequence). The length of the CDR3 is 14 residues. CDR3 loop: CASSQRLAYYEQYF. The DNA for the CDR3 is TGTGCCAGCAGCCAAAGACTAGCGTACTACGAGCAGTACTTC.

In its sample, this clone was seen many times. The chain recombines TRBV19 with TRBJ1-5, with D possibly TRBD1 on 6 matching bases. V lost 6 bases and J 5 bases, leaving 17 bases between the germline ends. The CDR3 contains 15 residues. Germline V gene lookup returns CDR1 LNHDA and CDR2 SQIVND (reference sequence). CDR3 sequence: CASRTNGGSYQPQHF. CDR3 DNA: TGTGCCAGTAGGACTAACGGGGGCTCCTATCAGCCCCAGCATTTT.

This clone showed up just a few times. V usage is TRBV12-3 or TRBV12-4 and J usage is TRBJ1-1; D gene ambiguous. The CDR3 extends over 14 amino acids. V was trimmed by 3 bases and J by 4 bases, leaving 12 bases between them. As DNA, the CDR3 is TGTGCCAGCAGTTTCGGGCATGGAATCACTGAAGCTTTCTTT. Its protein is CASSFGHGITEAFF.

Comments on this clone: A much larger clone lies one base from this, so it may be a read error. The CDR3 DNA sequence: TGTGCCACCAGCGTAGCTCAGGGGGGAGAGCAGTTCTTC. Its translation is CATSVAQGGEQFF. This sequence joins TRBV9 and TRBJ2-1, with D perhaps matching TRBD1 (7 bases). CDR3 length: 13 amino acids. Per the germline V gene, CDR1 is SGDLS and CDR2 is YYNGEE.

This clone was counted at least ten times. The V gene is TRBV13, the J gene TRBJ2-1; possibly TRBD2 for D (6 bases). The V gene lost 7 bases and the J gene lost 10 bases, with 20 bases spanning the gap. CDR1 is PRHDT and CDR2 is FYEKMQ in the germline V gene (reference sequence). This CDR3 comprises 14 residues. The CDR3 DNA follows: TGTGCCAGCACAGACTCCTATTCTCGGGAGGAGCAGTTCTTC. Translating it yields CASTDSYSREEQFF.